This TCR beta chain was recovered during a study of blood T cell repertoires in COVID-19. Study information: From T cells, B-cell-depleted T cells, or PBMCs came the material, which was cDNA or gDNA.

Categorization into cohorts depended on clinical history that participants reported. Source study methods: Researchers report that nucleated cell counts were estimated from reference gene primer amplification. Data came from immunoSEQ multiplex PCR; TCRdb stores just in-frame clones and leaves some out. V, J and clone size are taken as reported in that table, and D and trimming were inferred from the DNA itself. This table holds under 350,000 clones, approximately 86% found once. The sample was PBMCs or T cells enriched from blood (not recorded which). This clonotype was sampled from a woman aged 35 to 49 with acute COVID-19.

The CDR3 bases are TGTGCCGGCGGGACTTTGAACACCGGGGAGCTGTTTTTT. Translating it yields CAGGTLNTGELFF. The J gene is TRBJ2-2, the V gene TRBV6-5, with D perhaps matching TRBD2 (6 bases). Germline V gives CDR1 MNHEY, CDR2 SVGAGI. The CDR3 length is 13 residues. The V end lost 11 bases, the J end lost 1 base, and 11 bases lay between the germline ends.